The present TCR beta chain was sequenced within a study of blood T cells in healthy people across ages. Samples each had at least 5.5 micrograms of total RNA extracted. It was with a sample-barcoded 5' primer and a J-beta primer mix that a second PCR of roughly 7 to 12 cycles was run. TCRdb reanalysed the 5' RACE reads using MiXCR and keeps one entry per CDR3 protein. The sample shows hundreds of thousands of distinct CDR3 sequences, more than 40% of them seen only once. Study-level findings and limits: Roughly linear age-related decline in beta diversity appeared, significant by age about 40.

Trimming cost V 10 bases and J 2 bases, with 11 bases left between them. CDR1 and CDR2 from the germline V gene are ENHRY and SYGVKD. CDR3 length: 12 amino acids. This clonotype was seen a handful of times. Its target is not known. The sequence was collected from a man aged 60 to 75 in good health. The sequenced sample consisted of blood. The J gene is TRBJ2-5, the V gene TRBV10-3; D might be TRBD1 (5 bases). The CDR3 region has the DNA TGTGCCACTGGGGCAGGACAAGAGACCCAGTACTTC. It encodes CATGAGQETQYF.